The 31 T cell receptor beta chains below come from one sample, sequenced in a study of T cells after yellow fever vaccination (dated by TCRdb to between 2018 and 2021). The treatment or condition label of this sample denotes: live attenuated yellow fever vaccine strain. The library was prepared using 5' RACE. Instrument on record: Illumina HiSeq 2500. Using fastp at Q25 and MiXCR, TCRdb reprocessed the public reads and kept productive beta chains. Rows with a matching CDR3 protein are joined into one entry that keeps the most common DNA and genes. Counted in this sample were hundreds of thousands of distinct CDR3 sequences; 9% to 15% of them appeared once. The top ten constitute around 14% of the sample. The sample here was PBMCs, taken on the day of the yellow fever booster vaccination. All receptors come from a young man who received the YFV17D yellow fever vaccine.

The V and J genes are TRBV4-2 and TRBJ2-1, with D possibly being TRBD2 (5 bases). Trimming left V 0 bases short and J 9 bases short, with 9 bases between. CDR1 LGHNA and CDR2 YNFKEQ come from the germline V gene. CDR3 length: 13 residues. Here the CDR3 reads CASSQELRAEQFF. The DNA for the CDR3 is TGTGCCAGCAGCCAAGAATTGAGGGCTGAGCAGTTCTTC.

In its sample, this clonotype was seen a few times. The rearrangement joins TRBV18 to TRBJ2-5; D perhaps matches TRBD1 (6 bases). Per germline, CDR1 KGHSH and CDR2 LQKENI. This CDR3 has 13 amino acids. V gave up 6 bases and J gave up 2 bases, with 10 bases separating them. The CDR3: CASSIGQQETQYF. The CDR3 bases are TGTGCCAGCTCCATTGGACAGCAAGAGACCCAGTACTTC.

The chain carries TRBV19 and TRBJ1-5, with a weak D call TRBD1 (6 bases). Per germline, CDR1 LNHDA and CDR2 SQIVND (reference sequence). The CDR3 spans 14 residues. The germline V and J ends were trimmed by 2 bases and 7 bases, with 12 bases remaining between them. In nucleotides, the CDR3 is TGTGCCAGTAGTATAACAGGGTATCGCCAGCCCCAGCATTTT. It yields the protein CASSITGYRQPQHF.

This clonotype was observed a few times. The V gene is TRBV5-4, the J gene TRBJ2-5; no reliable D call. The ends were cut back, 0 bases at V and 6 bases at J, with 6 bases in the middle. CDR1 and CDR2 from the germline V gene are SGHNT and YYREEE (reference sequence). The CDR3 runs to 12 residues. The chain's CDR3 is CASSLDGQTQYF. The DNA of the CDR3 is TGTGCCAGCAGCTTGGACGGGCAGACCCAGTACTTC. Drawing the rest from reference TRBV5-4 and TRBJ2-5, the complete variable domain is ETGVTQSPTHLIKTRGQQVTLRCSSQSGHNTVSWYQQALGQGPQFIFQYYREEENGRGNFPPRFSGLQFPNYSSELNVNALELDDSALYLCASSLDGQTQYFGPGTRLLVL.

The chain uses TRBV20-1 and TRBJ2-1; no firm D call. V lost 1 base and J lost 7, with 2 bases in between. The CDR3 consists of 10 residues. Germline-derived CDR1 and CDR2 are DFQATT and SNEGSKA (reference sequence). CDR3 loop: CSARVNEQFF. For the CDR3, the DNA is TGCAGTGCTAGAGTGAATGAGCAGTTCTTC.

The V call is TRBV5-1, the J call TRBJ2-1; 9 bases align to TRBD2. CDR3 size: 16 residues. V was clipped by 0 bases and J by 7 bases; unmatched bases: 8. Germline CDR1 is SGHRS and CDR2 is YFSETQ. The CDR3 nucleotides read TGCGCCAGCAGCTTGGTTTCTAGCGGGACTGGGAATGAGCAGTTCTTC. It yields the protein CASSLVSSGTGNEQFF.

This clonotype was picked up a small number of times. CDR3 sequence (DNA): TGTGCCATCAGTGAAGGGCAGGGTTCCCCAGATACGCAGTATTTT. Translating gives CAISEGQGSPDTQYF. The chain carries TRBV10-3 and TRBJ2-3; TRBD1 might be the D (5 bases). Looked up from germline, CDR1 is ENHRY and CDR2 is SYGVKD. The CDR3 spans 15 residues. V was pared by 3 bases and J by 4 bases, with 14 bases between.

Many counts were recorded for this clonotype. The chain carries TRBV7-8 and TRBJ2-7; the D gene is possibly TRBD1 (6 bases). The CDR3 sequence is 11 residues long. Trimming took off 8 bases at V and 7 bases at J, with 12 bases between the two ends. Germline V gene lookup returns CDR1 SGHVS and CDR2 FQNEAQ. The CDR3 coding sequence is TGTGCCAGCGGGGGTCAGGGGGAGCAGTACTTC. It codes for CASGGQGEQYF.

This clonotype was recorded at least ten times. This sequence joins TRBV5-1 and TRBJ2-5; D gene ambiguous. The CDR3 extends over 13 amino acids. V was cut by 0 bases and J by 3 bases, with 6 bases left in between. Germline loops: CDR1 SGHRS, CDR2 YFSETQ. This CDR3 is CASSLGAEETQYF. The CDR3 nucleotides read TGCGCCAGCAGCTTGGGGGCAGAAGAGACCCAGTACTTC. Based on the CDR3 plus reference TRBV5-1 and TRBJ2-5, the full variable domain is KAGVTQTPRYLIKTRGQQVTLSCSPISGHRSVSWYQQTPGQGLQFLFEYFSETQRNKGNFPGRFSGRQFSNSRSEMNVSTLELGDSALYLCASSLGAEETQYFGPGTRLLVL.

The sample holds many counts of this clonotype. CDR3 nucleotide sequence: TGCAGCTCCCGAAGAGCCGGATCACAAGAGACCCAGTACTTC. It codes for CSSRRAGSQETQYF. The chain employs TRBV29-1 and TRBJ2-5, with D unresolved. Germline CDR1 SQVTM, CDR2 ANQGSEA. Trimming took off 8 bases at V and 2 bases at J, with 18 bases between the two ends. The CDR3 spans 14 residues. Complete variable domain (other parts from reference TRBV29-1 and TRBJ2-5): SAVISQKPSRDICQRGTSLTIQCQVDSQVTMMFWYRQQPGQSLTLIATANQGSEATYESGFVIDKFPISRPNLTFSTLTVSNMSPEDSSIYLCSSRRAGSQETQYFGPGTRLLVL.

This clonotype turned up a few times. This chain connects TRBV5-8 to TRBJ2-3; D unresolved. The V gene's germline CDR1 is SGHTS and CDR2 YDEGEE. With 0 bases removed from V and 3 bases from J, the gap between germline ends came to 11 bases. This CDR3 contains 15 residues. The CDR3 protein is CASSLEGPRTDTQYF. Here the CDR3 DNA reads TGTGCCAGCAGCTTGGAAGGACCGAGAACAGATACGCAGTATTTT.

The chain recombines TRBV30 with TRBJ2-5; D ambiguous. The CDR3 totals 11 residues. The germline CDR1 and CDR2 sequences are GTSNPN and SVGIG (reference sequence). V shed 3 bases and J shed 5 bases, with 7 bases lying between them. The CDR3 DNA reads TGTGCCTGGAGCGCCCGGGAGACCCAGTACTTC. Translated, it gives CAWSARETQYF.

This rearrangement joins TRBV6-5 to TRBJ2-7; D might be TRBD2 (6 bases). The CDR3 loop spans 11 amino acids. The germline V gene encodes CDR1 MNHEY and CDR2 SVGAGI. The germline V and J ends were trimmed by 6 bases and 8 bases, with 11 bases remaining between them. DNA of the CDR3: TGTGCCAGCAGGCGGGATTTCAAGCAGTACTTC. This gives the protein CASRRDFKQYF.

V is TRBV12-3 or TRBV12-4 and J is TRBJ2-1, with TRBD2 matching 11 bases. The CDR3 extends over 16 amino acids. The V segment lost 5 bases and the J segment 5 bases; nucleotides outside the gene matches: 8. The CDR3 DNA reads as TGTGCCAGCAGTCTTCCTAGCGGGAGGATCGACAATGAGCAGTTCTTC. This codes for CASSLPSGRIDNEQFF.

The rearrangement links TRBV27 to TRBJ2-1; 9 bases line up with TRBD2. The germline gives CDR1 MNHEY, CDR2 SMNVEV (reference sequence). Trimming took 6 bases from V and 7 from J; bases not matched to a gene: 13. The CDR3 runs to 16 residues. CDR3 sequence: CASRSAGGRADNEQFF. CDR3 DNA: TGTGCCAGCAGATCAGCAGGCGGGAGGGCCGATAATGAGCAGTTCTTC.

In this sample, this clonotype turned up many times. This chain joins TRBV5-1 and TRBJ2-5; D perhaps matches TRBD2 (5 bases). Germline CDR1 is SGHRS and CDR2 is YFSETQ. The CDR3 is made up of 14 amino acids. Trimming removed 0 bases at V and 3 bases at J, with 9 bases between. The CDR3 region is CASSLGSAEETQYF. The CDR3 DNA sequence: TGCGCCAGCAGCTTGGGGTCAGCGGAAGAGACCCAGTACTTC.

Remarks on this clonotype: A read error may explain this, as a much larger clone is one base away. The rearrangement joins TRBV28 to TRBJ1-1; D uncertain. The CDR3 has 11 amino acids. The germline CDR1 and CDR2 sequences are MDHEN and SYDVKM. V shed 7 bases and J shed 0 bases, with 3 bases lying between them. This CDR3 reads CASILNTEAFF. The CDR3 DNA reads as TGTGCCAGCATCTTGAACACTGAAGCTTTCTTT. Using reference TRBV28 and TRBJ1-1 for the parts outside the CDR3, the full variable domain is DVKVTQSSRYLVKRTGEKVFLECVQDMDHENMFWYRQDPGLGLRLIYFSYDVKMKEKGDIPEGYSVSREKKERFSLILESASTNQTSMYLCASILNTEAFFGQGTRLTVV.

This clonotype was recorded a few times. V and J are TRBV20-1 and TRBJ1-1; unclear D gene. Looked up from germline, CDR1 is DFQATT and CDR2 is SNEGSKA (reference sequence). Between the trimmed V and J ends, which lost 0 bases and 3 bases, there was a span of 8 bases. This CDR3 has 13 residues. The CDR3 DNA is TGCAGTGCTAGAGATCCAACAGACACTGAAGCTTTCTTT. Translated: CSARDPTDTEAFF.

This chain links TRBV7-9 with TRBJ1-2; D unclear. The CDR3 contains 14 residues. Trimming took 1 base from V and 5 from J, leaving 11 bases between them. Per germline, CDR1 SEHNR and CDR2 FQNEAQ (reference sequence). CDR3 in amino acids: CASSLELADYGYTF. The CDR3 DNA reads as TGTGCCAGCAGCTTAGAGTTGGCGGATTATGGCTACACCTTC. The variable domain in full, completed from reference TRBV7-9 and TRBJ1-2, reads DTGVSQNPRHKITKRGQNVTFRCDPISEHNRLYWYRQTLGQGPEFLTYFQNEAQLEKSRLLSDRFSAERPKGSFSTLEIQRTEQGDSAMYLCASSLELADYGYTFGSGTRLTVV.

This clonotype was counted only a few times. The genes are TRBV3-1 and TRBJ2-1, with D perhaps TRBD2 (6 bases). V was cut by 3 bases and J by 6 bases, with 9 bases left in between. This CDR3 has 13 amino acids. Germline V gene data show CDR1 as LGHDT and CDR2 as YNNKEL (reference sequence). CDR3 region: CASSQNGGNEQFF. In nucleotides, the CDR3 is TGTGCCAGCAGCCAGAACGGGGGCAATGAGCAGTTCTTC.

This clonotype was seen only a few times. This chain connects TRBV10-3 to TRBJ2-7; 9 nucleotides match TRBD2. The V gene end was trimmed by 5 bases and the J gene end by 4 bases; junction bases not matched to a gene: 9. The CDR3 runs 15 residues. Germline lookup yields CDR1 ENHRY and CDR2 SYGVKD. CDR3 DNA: TGTGCCATCAGTCAAAGTAGCGGGAGTGGGTACGAGCAGTACTTC. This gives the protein CAISQSSGSGYEQYF.

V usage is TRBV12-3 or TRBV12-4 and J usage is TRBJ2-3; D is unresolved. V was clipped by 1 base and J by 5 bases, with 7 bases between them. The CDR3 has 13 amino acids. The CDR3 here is CASSLGNLDTQYF. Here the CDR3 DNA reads TGTGCCAGCAGTTTAGGCAATTTAGATACGCAGTATTTT.

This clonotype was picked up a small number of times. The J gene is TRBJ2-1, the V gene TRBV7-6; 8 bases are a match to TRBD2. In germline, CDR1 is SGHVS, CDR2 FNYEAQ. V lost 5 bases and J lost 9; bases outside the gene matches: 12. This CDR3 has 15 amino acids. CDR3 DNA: TGTGCCAGCAGCCCCCCGGGACTAGGAAACATTGAGCAGTTCTTC. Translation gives CASSPPGLGNIEQFF.

The CDR3 spells CAISEVSGPQHF. As DNA, the CDR3 is TGTGCCATCAGTGAGGTGTCCGGGCCCCAGCATTTT. The V gene is TRBV10-3, the J gene TRBJ1-5; D gene unclear. Deletions cut 2 bases from V and 9 bases from J, with 8 bases between. The V gene's germline CDR1 is ENHRY and CDR2 SYGVKD. This CDR3 comprises 12 residues.

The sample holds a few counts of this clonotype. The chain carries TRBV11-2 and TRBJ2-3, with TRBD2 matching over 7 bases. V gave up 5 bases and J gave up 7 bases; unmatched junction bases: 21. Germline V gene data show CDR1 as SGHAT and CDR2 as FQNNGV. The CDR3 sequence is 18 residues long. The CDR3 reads CASSGPTSRGTLLYTQYF. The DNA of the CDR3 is TGTGCCAGCAGCGGACCGACTAGCCGGGGGACCTTGTTGTATACGCAGTATTTT.

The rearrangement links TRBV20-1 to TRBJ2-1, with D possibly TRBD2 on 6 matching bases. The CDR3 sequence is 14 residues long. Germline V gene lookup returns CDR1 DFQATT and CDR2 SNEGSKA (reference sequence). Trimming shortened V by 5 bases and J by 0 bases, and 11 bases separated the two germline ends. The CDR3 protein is CSALAESSYNEQFF. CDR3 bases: TGCAGTGCTTTAGCGGAGAGCTCCTACAATGAGCAGTTCTTC.

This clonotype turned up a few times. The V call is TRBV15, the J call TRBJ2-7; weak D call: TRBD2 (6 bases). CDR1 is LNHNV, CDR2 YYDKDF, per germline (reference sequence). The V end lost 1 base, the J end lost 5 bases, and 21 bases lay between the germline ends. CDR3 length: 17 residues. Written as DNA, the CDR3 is TGTGCCACCAGCAGAGTCCTGCGTGGGGGGAGAAGCGACGAGCAGTACTTC. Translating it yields CATSRVLRGGRSDEQYF. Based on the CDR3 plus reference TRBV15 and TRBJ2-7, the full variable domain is DAMVIQNPRYQVTQFGKPVTLSCSQTLNHNVMYWYQQKSSQAPKLLFHYYDKDFNNEADTPDNFQSRRPNTSFCFLDIRSPGLGDTAMYLCATSRVLRGGRSDEQYFGPGTRLTVT.

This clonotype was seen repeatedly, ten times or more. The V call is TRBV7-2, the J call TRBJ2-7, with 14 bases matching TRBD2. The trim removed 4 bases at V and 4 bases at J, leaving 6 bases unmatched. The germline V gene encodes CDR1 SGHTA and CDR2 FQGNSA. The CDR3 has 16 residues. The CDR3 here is CASSSEGTSGSYEQYF. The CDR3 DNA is TGTGCCAGCAGCTCCGAGGGGACTAGCGGGAGTTACGAGCAGTACTTC. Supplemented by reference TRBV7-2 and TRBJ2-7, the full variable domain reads GAGVSQSPSNKVTEKGKDVELRCDPISGHTALYWYRQSLGQGLEFLIYFQGNSAPDKSGLPSDRFSAERTGGSVSTLTIQRTQQEDSAVYLCASSSEGTSGSYEQYFGPGTRLTVT.

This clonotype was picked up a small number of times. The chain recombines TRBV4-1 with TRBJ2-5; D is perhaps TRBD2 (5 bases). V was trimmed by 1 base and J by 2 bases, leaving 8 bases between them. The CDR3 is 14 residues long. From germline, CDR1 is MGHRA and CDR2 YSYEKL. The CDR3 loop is CASSQGEFQETQYF. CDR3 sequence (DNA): TGCGCCAGCAGCCAAGGGGAGTTTCAAGAGACCCAGTACTTC.

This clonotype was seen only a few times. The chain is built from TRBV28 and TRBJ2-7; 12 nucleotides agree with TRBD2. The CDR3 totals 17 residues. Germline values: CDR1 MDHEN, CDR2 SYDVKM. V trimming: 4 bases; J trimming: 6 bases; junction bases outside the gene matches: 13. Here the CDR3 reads CASSSRPGLAGPGEQYF. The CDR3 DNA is TGTGCCAGCAGTTCCCGACCGGGACTAGCGGGTCCCGGCGAGCAGTACTTC.

In DNA form, the CDR3 reads TGTGCCAGCAGCTCTGCAGGGACAGGGGGTCAGCCCCAGCATTTT. Translation gives CASSSAGTGGQPQHF. The J gene is TRBJ1-5, the V gene TRBV7-8; 11 positions agree with TRBD1. The CDR3 is 15 residues long. V trimming: 4 bases; J trimming: 6 bases; junction bases outside the gene matches: 5. CDR1 is SGHVS, CDR2 FQNEAQ, per germline.